Shown below are 17 T cell receptor beta chains from a single sample sequenced in a study of T cell repertoires in cytomegalovirus infection. TCRdb re-analysed the reads in MiXCR, keeping a single row per CDR3 protein. This table holds some 440,000 distinct CDR3 sequences, approximately 32% found once. The sequenced sample was PBMCs. All receptors derive from a human donor in good health (CMV status not recorded). Some clones in this sample may be carry-over from other donors' samples.

This clonotype was seen once. The rearrangement joins TRBV6-2 or TRBV6-3 to TRBJ1-1; maybe TRBD1 (6 bases). The ends were cut back, 4 bases at V and 4 bases at J, with 16 bases in the middle. The germline V gene encodes CDR1 MNHEY and CDR2 SVGEGT. The CDR3 contains 15 residues. The CDR3, as DNA: TGTGCCAGCAGTTCGATAATAAAGGGGGGCACTGAAGCTTTCTTT. As protein: CASSSIIKGGTEAFF.

This clonotype turned up a few times. The V gene is TRBV6-6, the J gene TRBJ1-4; TRBD1 might be the D (5 bases). The germline V and J ends were trimmed by 4 bases and 5 bases, with 11 bases remaining between them. This CDR3 has 14 amino acids. Germline CDR1 and CDR2: MNHNY and SVGAGI (reference sequence). CDR3 residues: CASSLDSSNEKLFF. DNA for the CDR3: TGTGCCAGCAGTTTAGACAGCTCGAATGAAAAACTGTTTTTT.

As for this clonotype: Given a much more abundant clone one base away, this may be a read error. This chain links TRBV6-6 with TRBJ1-3, with D unresolved. Germline CDR1 reads MNHNY; CDR2 reads SVGAGI (reference sequence). This CDR3 is built from 14 residues. Written as DNA, the CDR3 is TGTGCCCGCAGATCCGAGGGAGGGCTGCACACCATATATTTT. Protein: CARRSEGGLHTIYF.

This clonotype was seen a few times. The chain is built from TRBV6-2 or TRBV6-3 and TRBJ1-5; 10 positions match TRBD1. The V and J ends lost 2 bases and 5 bases, in that order; junction bases with no gene match: 12. Germline CDR1 MNHEY, CDR2 SVGEGT. CDR3 size: 18 residues. Here the CDR3 reads CASSYNSIWGTGDQPQHF. CDR3 sequence (DNA): TGTGCCAGCAGTTACAACTCCATCTGGGGGACAGGGGATCAGCCCCAGCATTTT.

As regards this clonotype: The germline gene is not matched at one end of the junction; a read error may be the cause. J is TRBJ1-5 and V is TRBV28; D may be TRBD1 (5 bases). Per germline, CDR1 MDHEN and CDR2 SYDVKM. The CDR3 is 13 amino acids. CDR3 DNA: TGTGCCAGCATCACAGGTAGCAATCATCCCCAGCATTTT. It specifies CASITGSNHPQHF.

This clonotype has ten or more counts. CDR3 in DNA: TGTGCCAGCAGCACCGGACTAGCGGGGGGGCAGCATCTGAACACCGGGGAGCTGTTTTTT. Translation gives CASSTGLAGGQHLNTGELFF. The gene calls are TRBV11-1 and TRBJ2-2, with 15 nucleotides matching TRBD2. The ends lost 5 bases at V and 1 base at J; junction bases unmatched: 11. The germline gives CDR1 SGHAT, CDR2 FQDESV (reference sequence). This CDR3 comprises 20 residues. The full variable domain, rest sourced from reference TRBV11-1 and TRBJ2-2, is EAEVAQSPRYKITEKSQAVAFWCDPISGHATLYWYRQILGQGPELLVQFQDESVVDDSQLPKDRFSAERLKGVDSTLKIQPAELGDSAMYLCASSTGLAGGQHLNTGELFFGEGSRLTVL.

The chain recombines TRBV6-6 with TRBJ1-6; D is unresolved. The CDR3 is 13 residues long. Germline V gives CDR1 MNHNY, CDR2 SVGAGI (reference sequence). The germline V and J ends were trimmed by 9 bases and 7 bases, with 13 bases remaining between them. The CDR3 protein is CASATERNSPLHF. CDR3 nucleotides: TGTGCCAGTGCGACGGAGAGGAATTCACCCCTCCACTTT.

This chain joins TRBV7-2 and TRBJ1-2; D is unclear. The V gene's germline CDR1 is SGHTA and CDR2 FQGNSA. This CDR3 has 13 amino acids. Trimming cost V 6 bases and J 6 bases, with 14 bases left between them. The CDR3 reads CASRRKRPDGYTF. The CDR3 bases are TGTGCCAGCAGAAGGAAGCGCCCGGATGGCTACACCTTC. The whole variable domain, remainder taken from reference TRBV7-2 and TRBJ1-2, is GAGVSQSPSNKVTEKGKDVELRCDPISGHTALYWYRQSLGQGLEFLIYFQGNSAPDKSGLPSDRFSAERTGGSVSTLTIQRTQQEDSAVYLCASRRKRPDGYTFGSGTRLTVV.

This clonotype is medium-sized (0.01 to 0.1%) by share. The chain uses TRBV7-2 and TRBJ2-2; 7 nucleotides match TRBD2. V shed 6 bases, J shed 6 bases, and the junction held 7 bases outside the gene matches. The germline V gene has CDR1 SGHTA and CDR2 FQGNSA. This CDR3 comprises 14 residues. The CDR3 bases are TGTGCCAGCAGACCTGGGACTAATTCCGGGGAGCTGTTTTTT. It specifies CASRPGTNSGELFF.

The CDR3 loop is CSVVSRDYGYTF. The CDR3 DNA reads TGCAGCGTTGTTTCCAGAGACTATGGCTACACCTTC. The chain carries TRBV29-1 and TRBJ1-2; no reliable D call. The germline CDR1 and CDR2 sequences are SQVTM and ANQGSEA. The CDR3 sequence is 12 residues long. Trimming shortened V by 4 bases and J by 3 bases, and 9 bases separated the two germline ends.

This clonotype has ten or more counts. V gene TRBV7-2 combines with J gene TRBJ1-3, with no clear D. CDR1 is SGHTA, CDR2 FQGNSA, per germline. This CDR3 region has 16 residues. Deletions cut 2 bases from V and 0 bases from J, with 11 bases between. In DNA form, the CDR3 reads TGTGCCAGCAGCTTAATTTCGAGTGGCTCTGGAAACACCATATATTTT. Translating gives CASSLISSGSGNTIYF.

This clonotype was detected many times. This sequence joins TRBV7-2 and TRBJ1-4, with TRBD1 matching over 9 bases. Per germline, CDR1 SGHTA and CDR2 FQGNSA. CDR3 length equals 15 residues. J lost 4 bases, V lost 4 bases, and 4 bases had no gene match. The CDR3 DNA follows: TGTGCCAGCAGCTCTCCGGGACAGGGTAATGAAAAACTGTTTTTT. Translating gives CASSSPGQGNEKLFF.

This clonotype was seen only a few times. The chain uses TRBV6-2 or TRBV6-3 and TRBJ2-1, with D hard to call. There are 13 residues in the CDR3. Germline V CDR1 and CDR2: MNHEY, SVGEGT. The V end lost 2 bases, the J end lost 9 bases, and 11 bases lay between the germline ends. The chain's CDR3 is CASSYLLRSEQFF. The CDR3 DNA follows: TGTGCCAGCAGTTACCTGCTGAGATCTGAGCAGTTCTTC.

The sample holds a few counts of this clonotype. The J gene is TRBJ2-7, the V gene TRBV11-2; 12 bases agree with TRBD2. The CDR3 loop spans 19 amino acids. Germline V gene sequence: CDR1 SGHAT, CDR2 FQNNGV. J was trimmed by 0 bases and V by 1 base; bases with no gene match: 10. For the CDR3, the DNA is TGTGCCAGCAGCTTAGTTTTAACTAGCGGGGGGCCACTCTCCTACGAGCAGTACTTC. Its protein product is CASSLVLTSGGPLSYEQYF.

This rearrangement joins TRBV25-1 to TRBJ2-1; 9 nucleotides match TRBD1. Trimming cost V 3 bases and J 3 bases; bases outside gene matches: 3. The CDR3 is 15 residues long. Germline lookup yields CDR1 MGHDK and CDR2 SYGVNS. This CDR3 is CASSDSTGGYNEQFF. CDR3 coding DNA: TGTGCCAGCAGTGACTCGACAGGGGGCTACAATGAGCAGTTCTTC.

This clonotype was observed a few times. V usage is TRBV6-2 or TRBV6-3 and J usage is TRBJ2-7, with 11 positions matching TRBD2. Trimming took 6 bases from V and 7 from J; bases not matched to a gene: 14. This CDR3 spans 16 amino acids. CDR1 is MNHEY, CDR2 SVGEGT, per germline. CDR3 sequence: CASRTNPGLAAYEQYF. CDR3 nucleotide sequence: TGTGCCAGCAGAACAAATCCGGGACTAGCGGCTTATGAGCAGTACTTC.

This clonotype was seen more than once but under ten times. This chain joins TRBV5-4 and TRBJ2-5, with TRBD1 identical over 9 bases. The junction had 2 bases not matched to a gene; V was cut back by 2 bases and J by 6 bases. Per germline, CDR1 SGHNT and CDR2 YYREEE (reference sequence). The CDR3 has 13 amino acids. As DNA, the CDR3 is TGTGCCAGCAGCTTACAGGGGGCACAGACCCAGTACTTC. Its protein product is CASSLQGAQTQYF.